The text below deals with one T cell receptor (beta chain). This specimen comes from a study of blood T cell repertoires in COVID-19. Study background: Samples of COVID-19 (acute and convalescent) were obtained from the United States, Italy and Spain. PBMCs, B-cell-depleted T cells, or T cells provided the cDNA or gDNA that made up the material.

As processed by the authors: Nucleated cell counts were estimated from reference gene primer amplification. Sequencing was performed with immunoSEQ multiplex PCR; in TCRdb, only in-frame clones are kept and a portion is missing. V, J and clone size reflect that table, while D and trimming were determined from the DNA. The table lists about 190,000 clones, 65% to 85% of them singletons, with 4.5% to 6.5% in the top ten. V lost 1 base and J lost 4; bases outside the gene matches: 12. Germline loops: CDR1 MNHEY, CDR2 SVGEGT. This CDR3 contains 18 residues. This clonotype was sampled from a woman aged 30 to 39 with acute or convalescent COVID-19. What was sequenced was peripheral blood. The gene calls are TRBV6-2 or TRBV6-3 and TRBJ2-1; 8 nucleotides line up with TRBD2. The DNA for the CDR3 is TGTGCCAGCAGTTACTTGCGGGGGGTACAGAGGGCATACAATGAGCAGTTCTTC. Translated: CASSYLRGVQRAYNEQFF.